Presented here are 23 T cell receptor beta chains from one specimen sequenced in a study of CD8 T cells in Susac syndrome. RNA in amounts of roughly 0.5 to 1 ug was reverse transcribed with random hexamers. TCRdb itself ran the immunoSEQ multiplex PCR reads through MiXCR, one entry per CDR3 protein. The sample holds about 160,000 distinct CDR3 sequences, approximately 94% seen once. The specimen sequenced was CD4+ T cells from PBMCs. These receptors all stem from a human donor with multiple sclerosis.

V is TRBV27 and J is TRBJ1-1, with TRBD1 identical over 7 bases. Germline trimming cut 2 bases from V and 3 bases from J; bases unmatched to any gene: 9. Germline V gives CDR1 MNHEY, CDR2 SMNVEV (reference sequence). CDR3 length: 16 amino acids. The CDR3 loop reads CASSLNPGQIDTEAFF. In nucleotides, the CDR3 is TGTGCCAGCAGTTTAAATCCGGGACAGATAGACACTGAAGCTTTCTTT.

This clonotype was recorded only once. The rearrangement links TRBV2 to TRBJ1-2; D possibly corresponds to TRBD1 (5 bases). The V end lost 7 bases, the J end lost 8 bases, and 20 bases lay between the germline ends. The CDR3 runs to 14 residues. The germline V gene has CDR1 SNHLY and CDR2 FYNNEI. The CDR3: CASIEEGRDVGYTF. The CDR3 DNA reads as TGTGCCAGCATCGAAGAGGGCAGGGACGTCGGCTACACCTTC.

This chain connects TRBV7-2 to TRBJ2-7; TRBD1 is a possible D gene (6 bases). This CDR3 spans 13 amino acids. Germline V gives CDR1 SGHTA, CDR2 FQGNSA. The V end lost 7 bases, the J end lost 6 bases, and 16 bases lay between the germline ends. CDR3 region: CASTRNLQGEQYF. The CDR3 DNA reads TGTGCCAGCACCCGTAACTTACAGGGCGAGCAGTACTTC.

The chain links TRBV6-5 to TRBJ1-3; 8 bases line up with TRBD1. The trim removed 9 bases at V and 8 bases at J, leaving 12 bases unmatched. The CDR3 runs 14 residues. Germline-derived CDR1 and CDR2 are MNHEY and SVGAGI. CDR3 nucleotide sequence: TGTGCCAGTCGACCAGGGGGCGGTGCGGACACCATATATTTT. Protein sequence: CASRPGGGADTIYF.

The genes are TRBV5-1 and TRBJ2-2, with D hard to call. Per germline, CDR1 SGHRS and CDR2 YFSETQ. This CDR3 has 13 amino acids. V lost 6 bases to trimming and J lost 3 bases, with 9 bases between them. CDR3 loop: CASKRGDTGELFF. CDR3 nucleotide sequence: TGCGCCAGCAAGCGAGGAGACACCGGGGAGCTGTTTTTT.

The V call is TRBV5-6, the J call TRBJ2-1; D assignment may be TRBD1 or TRBD2 (6 bases each). Trimming removed 4 bases at V and 7 bases at J, with 21 bases between. CDR3 size: 16 residues. The germline CDR1 and CDR2 sequences are SGHDT and YYEEEE. CDR3: CASSLGRGQGGNEQFF. The CDR3 DNA reads TGTGCCAGCAGCCTAGGACGGGGGCAGGGCGGTAATGAGCAGTTCTTC.

This clonotype was observed a single time. The gene calls are TRBV19 and TRBJ1-5; no clear D. There are 13 residues in the CDR3. In germline, CDR1 is LNHDA, CDR2 SQIVND (reference sequence). Between the trimmed V and J ends, which lost 6 bases and 2 bases, there was a span of 8 bases. The CDR3 sequence: CASSDKGNQPQHF. In DNA, the CDR3 is TGTGCCAGTAGCGACAAGGGCAATCAGCCCCAGCATTTT.

This sequence joins TRBV12-5 and TRBJ1-3; D uncertain. CDR3 length: 18 amino acids. V was pared by 5 bases and J by 0 bases, with 20 bases between. CDR1 LGHNT and CDR2 FRNRAP come from the germline V gene. The CDR3 DNA reads TGTGCTAGTGGTCCCGGGCTGCCGTACTCTTACTCTGGAAACACCATATATTTT. This gives the protein CASGPGLPYSYSGNTIYF. Variable domain in full (rest from reference TRBV12-5 and TRBJ1-3): DARVTQTPRHKVTEMGQEVTMRCQPILGHNTVFWYRQTMMQGLELLAYFRNRAPLDDSGMPKDRFSAEMPDATLATLKIQPSEPRDSAVYFCASGPGLPYSYSGNTIYFGEGSWLTVV.

The J gene is TRBJ1-5, the V gene TRBV20-1, with 7 nucleotides matching TRBD1. The ends lost 3 bases at V and 1 base at J; junction bases unmatched: 6. From germline, CDR1 is DFQATT and CDR2 SNEGSKA (reference sequence). The CDR3 loop spans 15 amino acids. The CDR3 bases are TGCAGTGCTAGCGGGACAGCTGGGAGCAATCAGCCCCAGCATTTT. It is translated as CSASGTAGSNQPQHF.

The CDR3 sequence: CAWTRKQGAGEAFF. Here the CDR3 DNA reads TGTGCCTGGACCCGGAAACAGGGGGCTGGTGAAGCTTTCTTT. V is TRBV30 and J is TRBJ1-1; 9 bases line up with TRBD1. Germline assignment: CDR1 GTSNPN and CDR2 SVGIG (reference sequence). The CDR3 is made up of 14 amino acids. J was trimmed by 7 bases and V by 4 bases; bases with no gene match: 10.

The CDR3 sequence is CASSRGERTTYYGYTF. CDR3 coding DNA: TGCGCCAGCAGCCGGGGAGAGCGGACAACGTACTATGGCTACACCTTC. The rearrangement uses TRBV4-1 and TRBJ1-2; perhaps TRBD1 as D (5 bases). The CDR3 totals 16 residues. Germline-derived CDR1 and CDR2 are MGHRA and YSYEKL. V lost 4 bases, J lost 3 bases, and 18 bases lay in between.

The gene calls are TRBV5-6 and TRBJ2-7; D unresolved. Trimming shortened V by 2 bases and J by 6 bases, and 15 bases separated the two germline ends. CDR1 and CDR2 from the germline V gene are SGHDT and YYEEEE. The CDR3 covers 14 residues. The DNA of the CDR3 is TGTGCCAGCAGCTTCCCTAGTCCCGTCGGCGAGCAGTACTTC. Translation gives CASSFPSPVGEQYF.

The gene calls are TRBV7-7 and TRBJ2-1; perhaps D is TRBD1 or TRBD2 (5 bases each). CDR1 SSHAT and CDR2 FNYEAQ come from the germline V gene (reference sequence). V dropped 5 bases and J dropped 8 bases, with 19 bases sitting between them. This CDR3 has 15 amino acids. CDR3 amino acids: CASSDGHNLGHEQFF. CDR3 DNA sequence: TGTGCCAGCAGCGACGGACACAACTTGGGACATGAGCAGTTCTTC.

The V call is TRBV19, the J call TRBJ2-7, with D perhaps matching TRBD2 (7 bases). This CDR3 has 14 amino acids. Trimming stripped 7 bases from V and 2 bases from J, with 15 bases between. The germline gives CDR1 LNHDA, CDR2 SQIVND (reference sequence). The chain's CDR3 is CASKKGGDTYEQYF. The CDR3 nucleotides are TGTGCCAGTAAGAAGGGAGGGGACACCTACGAGCAGTACTTC.

This rearrangement joins TRBV27 to TRBJ1-2; unclear D gene. The ends were cut back, 5 bases at V and 8 bases at J, with 15 bases in the middle. The germline gives CDR1 MNHEY, CDR2 SMNVEV (reference sequence). This CDR3 has 13 residues. CDR3 nucleotides: TGTGCCAGCAGTGCCTGGATAGGTGGGGGCTACACCTTC. This codes for CASSAWIGGGYTF.

J is TRBJ2-7 and V is TRBV12-3 or TRBV12-4, with D perhaps given as TRBD1 or TRBD2 (5 bases each). Trimming removed 5 bases at V and 0 bases at J, with 23 bases between. The CDR3 consists of 18 residues. CDR3 loop: CASSRPTLLGPSSYEQYF. The CDR3 DNA reads TGTGCCAGCAGTCGCCCGACGCTTCTGGGACCCTCCTCCTACGAGCAGTACTTC.

The chain joins TRBV6-6 to TRBJ2-1; 9 nucleotides align to TRBD2. Germline V gives CDR1 MNHNY, CDR2 SVGAGI (reference sequence). V dropped 4 bases and J dropped 9; count of bases not matched to a gene: 10. The CDR3 sequence is 15 residues long. The CDR3 DNA reads as TGTGCCAGCAGTTCCGGCCTAGCGGGGCCGGGTGAGCAGTTCTTC. It is translated as CASSSGLAGPGEQFF.

The chain links TRBV20-1 to TRBJ2-3, with 8 bases fitting TRBD2. This CDR3 is built from 15 residues. Germline values: CDR1 DFQATT, CDR2 SNEGSKA (reference sequence). V was clipped by 3 bases and J by 3 bases; unmatched bases: 8. The DNA for the CDR3 is TGCAGTGCTAGGGACGGGGGGGAAATGACAGATACGCAGTATTTT. Translating gives CSARDGGEMTDTQYF.

V is TRBV20-1 and J is TRBJ2-7, with TRBD2 matching over 10 bases. The CDR3 runs 13 residues. V trimming: 3 bases; J trimming: 2 bases; junction bases outside the gene matches: 1. CDR1 and CDR2 from the germline V gene are DFQATT and SNEGSKA (reference sequence). CDR3 residues: CSASLAGAYEQYF. CDR3 sequence (DNA): TGCAGTGCTAGTCTAGCGGGAGCCTACGAGCAGTACTTC.

The gene calls are TRBV3-1 and TRBJ2-1, with 14 bases that match TRBD2. CDR1 LGHDT and CDR2 YNNKEL come from the germline V gene (reference sequence). The V segment lost 4 bases and the J segment 7 bases; nucleotides outside the gene matches: 9. The CDR3 extends over 17 amino acids. The CDR3 spells CASSLGTSGSLRNEQFF. CDR3 nucleotide sequence: TGTGCCAGCAGCCTCGGGACTAGCGGGAGTTTGAGGAATGAGCAGTTCTTC.

The chain links TRBV1 to TRBJ2-7. TRBV1 is shown as a pseudogene. The CDR3 extends over 11 amino acids. The CDR3 coding sequence is TGCACCAGTCCGCCAGCGGACGAGCAGTACTTC. It codes for CTSPPADEQYF.

V gene TRBV30 combines with J gene TRBJ1-1; 10 positions agree with TRBD1. J was trimmed by 4 bases and V by 2 bases; bases with no gene match: 1. The CDR3 covers 13 residues. CDR1 is GTSNPN and CDR2 is SVGIG in the germline V gene (reference sequence). The CDR3, as DNA: TGTGCCTGGAGTCGGACAGGGGGCACTGAAGCTTTCTTT. Translating it yields CAWSRTGGTEAFF. The entire variable domain, with the rest obtained from reference TRBV30 and TRBJ1-1, is as follows: SQTIHQWPATLVQPVGSPLSLECTVEGTSNPNLYWYRQAAGRGLQLLFYSVGIGQISSEVPQNLSASRPQDRQFILSSKKLLLSDSGFYLCAWSRTGGTEAFFGQGTRLTVV.

V and J are TRBV19 and TRBJ2-5, with TRBD2 identical over 9 bases. Unmatched junction bases numbered 7, after V lost 3 bases and J lost 2 bases. The germline gives CDR1 LNHDA, CDR2 SQIVND (reference sequence). This CDR3 is built from 16 residues. The CDR3 sequence is CASSMGLTSGQETQYF. In DNA, the CDR3 is TGTGCCAGTAGTATGGGATTGACTAGCGGACAAGAGACCCAGTACTTC.